A single sample gave rise to the 21 T cell receptor beta chains below, sequenced in a study of vaccination and CD4 T cells after COVID-19. Antigens of these TCRs are unknown. CD4+ T cells that had been cultured provided DNA sequenced with the Oncomine TCR Beta short-read assay. Using its own MiXCR run on the PCR reads, TCRdb lists one record per CDR3 protein. This repertoire shows about 4,600 distinct CDR3 sequences, roughly 29% found once; its top ten account for roughly 31%. Treatment: approximately 10-day PBMC culture with coronavirus spike peptide pools or control peptides (ViraFEST assay). Sample: CD4+ T cells from blood, cultured in vitro. The receptors here all came from a human donor who had recovered from COVID-19.

This clonotype qualifies as medium-sized. The V and J genes are TRBV15 and TRBJ1-6; 11 positions agree with TRBD1. Germline V gene lookup returns CDR1 LNHNV and CDR2 YYDKDF (reference sequence). The junction had 2 bases not matched to a gene; V was cut back by 5 bases and J by 5 bases. The CDR3 covers 15 residues. The DNA of the CDR3 is TGTGCCACCAGCCGGGACAGGGGGGATAATTCACCCCTCCACTTT. This translates into CATSRDRGDNSPLHF.

The genes are TRBV7-2 and TRBJ2-7; 12 bases align to TRBD2. The CDR3 is 15 amino acids. After removal of 6 bases from V and 4 bases from J, the junction contained 7 bases not matched to a gene. CDR1 and CDR2 (germline): SGHTA, FQGNSA. Here the CDR3 DNA reads TGTGCCAGCAGATCAGGACTAGCGGGGTATTACGAGCAGTACTTC. This encodes CASRSGLAGYYEQYF.

The chain has TRBV19 and TRBJ2-1; possible D gene TRBD2, 6 bases. Between the trimmed V and J ends, which lost 7 bases and 7 bases, there was a span of 11 bases. In germline, CDR1 is LNHDA, CDR2 SQIVND (reference sequence). The CDR3 extends over 12 amino acids. The CDR3, as DNA: TGTGCCAGTACCCCGCGGGATAATGAGCAGTTCTTC. Translating gives CASTPRDNEQFF. The full variable domain, in which reference TRBV19 and TRBJ2-1 provide the parts outside the CDR3, is DGGITQSPKYLFRKEGQNVTLSCEQNLNHDAMYWYRQDPGQGLRLIYYSQIVNDFQKGDIAEGYSVSREKKESFPLTVTSAQKNPTAFYLCASTPRDNEQFFGPGTRLTVL.

This clonotype was found a few times. The chain is built from TRBV6-1 and TRBJ1-5; D remains unclear. V dropped 10 bases and J dropped 5 bases, with 15 bases sitting between them. The CDR3 consists of 13 residues. From germline, CDR1 is MNHNS and CDR2 SASEGT. DNA of the CDR3: TGTGCCACCGTGATGGTATCCCATCAGCCCCAGCATTTT. Protein sequence: CATVMVSHQPQHF.

V is TRBV5-4 and J is TRBJ2-5; 8 positions agree with TRBD2. Germline V CDR1 and CDR2: SGHNT, YYREEE (reference sequence). The V gene end was trimmed by 5 bases and the J gene end by 5 bases; junction bases not matched to a gene: 8. This CDR3 is built from 14 residues. CDR3: CASRRGGPGETQYF. DNA for the CDR3: TGTGCCAGCAGACGCGGGGGGCCGGGGGAGACCCAGTACTTC. The complete variable domain, with remaining parts taken from reference TRBV5-4 and TRBJ2-5, reads ETGVTQSPTHLIKTRGQQVTLRCSSQSGHNTVSWYQQALGQGPQFIFQYYREEENGRGNFPPRFSGLQFPNYSSELNVNALELDDSALYLCASRRGGPGETQYFGPGTRLLVL.

V is TRBV10-2 and J is TRBJ2-5; maybe TRBD1 (6 bases). The CDR3 is 14 residues long. V was clipped by 6 bases and J by 5 bases, with 16 bases between them. Germline V CDR1 and CDR2: WSHSY, SAAADI. The chain's CDR3 is CASRTNRAGETQYF. In nucleotides, the CDR3 is TGCGCCAGCAGGACGAACAGGGCCGGGGAGACCCAGTACTTC.

The CDR3 spells CASSLVLAGDVRWGEQFF. Here the CDR3 DNA reads TGTGCCAGCAGCTTAGTTCTAGCGGGAGACGTGAGATGGGGTGAGCAGTTCTTC. V gene TRBV7-9 combines with J gene TRBJ2-1; 10 positions agree with TRBD2. The CDR3 is 18 amino acids. Per the germline V gene, CDR1 is SEHNR and CDR2 is FQNEAQ (reference sequence). The J segment lost 9 bases and the V segment lost 1 base, leaving 15 bases of the junction unmatched.

The chain carries TRBV25-1 and TRBJ2-1, with 10 bases that match TRBD1. Germline V CDR1 and CDR2: MGHDK, SYGVNS. V was pared by 3 bases and J by 7 bases, with 12 bases of the junction left unmatched. This CDR3 is built from 17 residues. The CDR3 DNA reads as TGTGCCAGCAGTGACGGCCCCGGGACAGGGGTAAAGAATGAGCAGTTCTTC. Translation gives CASSDGPGTGVKNEQFF.

This clonotype came up a few times. The V call is TRBV7-9, the J call TRBJ1-1; 8 bases line up with TRBD1. Germline trimming cut 5 bases from V and 10 bases from J; bases unmatched to any gene: 3. Germline V lookup: CDR1 SEHNR, CDR2 FQNEAQ (reference sequence). CDR3 size: 11 residues. The CDR3, as DNA: TGTGCCAGCAGCCGTACAGGGGGAGCTTTCTTT. Translating gives CASSRTGGAFF.

This clonotype appeared once. The gene calls are TRBV30 and TRBJ1-6; perhaps TRBD1 as D (6 bases). CDR1 is GTSNPN and CDR2 is SVGIG in the germline V gene (reference sequence). V dropped 3 bases and J dropped 6 bases, with 15 bases sitting between them. The CDR3 is made up of 15 amino acids. The CDR3 here is CAWRDSQSFNSPLHF. In DNA, the CDR3 is TGTGCCTGGAGGGACAGCCAAAGCTTTAATTCACCCCTCCACTTT.

This chain connects TRBV15 to TRBJ1-2; tentatively, D is TRBD1 (6 bases). V was pared by 1 base and J by 7 bases, with 10 bases between. The CDR3 contains 13 residues. Germline-derived CDR1 and CDR2 are LNHNV and YYDKDF (reference sequence). In DNA, the CDR3 is TGTGCCACCAGCAGAGTAGGAGGGGGTGGCTACACCTTC. It yields the protein CATSRVGGGGYTF.

The chain carries TRBV6-5 and TRBJ1-1; no clear D. The germline V and J ends were trimmed by 4 bases and 3 bases, with 9 bases remaining between them. The CDR3 covers 13 residues. Germline CDR1 reads MNHEY; CDR2 reads SVGAGI. The CDR3, as DNA: TGTGCCAGCAGTTCCCGCGCGGACACTGAAGCTTTCTTT. This encodes CASSSRADTEAFF.

The chain uses TRBV12-3 or TRBV12-4 and TRBJ2-3; D perhaps matches TRBD2 (6 bases). Trimming took 3 bases from V and 2 from J, leaving 12 bases between them. The CDR3 runs 15 residues. The CDR3 nucleotides read TGTGCCAGCAGTTTTTGGGACTCCTCCACAGATACGCAGTATTTT. Translation: CASSFWDSSTDTQYF.

The chain carries TRBV20-1 and TRBJ2-7; tentative D call: TRBD2 (6 bases). V lost 0 bases, J lost 3 bases, and 12 bases lay in between. Germline values: CDR1 DFQATT, CDR2 SNEGSKA (reference sequence). This CDR3 comprises 14 residues. The CDR3 reads CSARDPGGDYEQYF. CDR3 in DNA: TGCAGTGCTAGAGATCCAGGCGGGGACTACGAGCAGTACTTC.

This clonotype was detected a few times. The chain has TRBV6-1 and TRBJ1-1; the D is unclear. Trimming cost V 7 bases and J 5 bases, with 17 bases left between them. Per the germline V gene, CDR1 is MNHNS and CDR2 is SASEGT. The CDR3 runs to 14 residues. The CDR3 protein is CASTILGPGTEAFF. In DNA form, the CDR3 reads TGTGCCAGCACAATTCTAGGGCCGGGGACTGAAGCTTTCTTT.

The chain carries TRBV10-3 and TRBJ1-5, with D tentatively TRBD1 (6 bases). V was clipped by 2 bases and J by 0 bases, with 8 bases between them. Germline CDR1 ENHRY, CDR2 SYGVKD. The CDR3 length is 15 residues. CDR3 bases: TGTGCCATCAGTGAGGGACAGCCTAGCAATCAGCCCCAGCATTTT. Translating gives CAISEGQPSNQPQHF.

This clonotype was observed once. The gene calls are TRBV20-1 and TRBJ1-5; no firm D call. This CDR3 is 12 amino acids long. V lost 5 bases, J lost 2 bases, and 7 bases lay in between. The germline V gene has CDR1 DFQATT and CDR2 SNEGSKA (reference sequence). The CDR3 region has the DNA TGCAGTGCTTCCGGGGGCAATCAGCCCCAGCATTTT. This gives the protein CSASGGNQPQHF.

V gene TRBV2 combines with J gene TRBJ2-3; 9 positions match TRBD2. With 6 bases clipped from V and 6 bases from J, the junction kept 7 bases outside the gene matches. This CDR3 is 14 amino acids long. CDR1 and CDR2 from the germline V gene are SNHLY and FYNNEI. CDR3 region: CASRATSGGDTQYF. The CDR3 DNA is TGTGCCAGCAGAGCGACTAGCGGAGGGGATACGCAGTATTTT.

This clonotype appeared a single time. The gene calls are TRBV5-1 and TRBJ2-1; TRBD2 agrees at 9 bases. This CDR3 is built from 13 residues. CDR1 and CDR2 (germline): SGHRS, YFSETQ. J was trimmed by 10 bases and V by 5 bases; bases with no gene match: 7. CDR3 residues: CASRLDLAGEQFF. The CDR3 coding sequence is TGCGCCAGCAGACTCGACCTAGCGGGAGAGCAGTTCTTC.

This clonotype was detected a few times. The chain couples TRBV7-6 to TRBJ2-2; TRBD2 matches 7 bases. The CDR3 runs 18 residues. The germline gives CDR1 SGHVS, CDR2 FNYEAQ. The J segment lost 6 bases and the V segment lost 2 bases, leaving 15 bases of the junction unmatched. CDR3: CASSLLPSGGATAGELFF. CDR3 in DNA: TGTGCCAGCAGCTTACTCCCTAGCGGTGGGGCCACGGCCGGGGAGCTGTTTTTT.

The chain links TRBV12-3 or TRBV12-4 to TRBJ1-4, with D unresolved. Trimming left V 10 bases short and J 7 bases short, with 22 bases between. CDR3 length: 15 residues. The DNA of the CDR3 is TGTGCCACCACAAACCATGGGATGGCAGGTGAAAAACTGTTTTTT. It translates to CATTNHGMAGEKLFF.